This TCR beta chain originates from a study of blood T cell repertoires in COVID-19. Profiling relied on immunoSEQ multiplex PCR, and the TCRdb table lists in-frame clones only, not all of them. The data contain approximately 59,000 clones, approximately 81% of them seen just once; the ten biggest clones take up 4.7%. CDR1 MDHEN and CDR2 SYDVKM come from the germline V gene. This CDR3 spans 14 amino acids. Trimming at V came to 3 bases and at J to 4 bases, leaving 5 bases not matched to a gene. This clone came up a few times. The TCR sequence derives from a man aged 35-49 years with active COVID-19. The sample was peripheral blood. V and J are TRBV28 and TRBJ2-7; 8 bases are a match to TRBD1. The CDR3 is CASSLDRVGYEQYF. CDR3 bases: TGTGCCAGCAGTTTGGACAGGGTTGGTTACGAGCAGTACTTC.